This entry lists 25 T cell receptor beta chains sequenced from one sample in a study of cytomegalovirus exposure and HLA in healthy donors. The primer mix had 60 Vbeta and 13 Jbeta primers. The table came from immunoSEQ multiplex PCR; TCRdb's copy has only in-frame clones and leaves some out. Its clone listing holds over 25,000 clones. Sequencing was done on a sample of PBMCs. These receptors were collected from a young man in good health and CMV-seronegative.

CDR3 region: CASSQVWSSYNEQFF. DNA of the CDR3: TGCGCCAGCAGCCAAGTTTGGAGCTCCTACAATGAGCAGTTCTTC. J is TRBJ2-1 and V is TRBV4-3; D not certain. This CDR3 comprises 15 residues. Germline loops: CDR1 LGHNA, CDR2 YSLEER. V was clipped by 1 base and J by 0 bases, with 7 bases between them.

The chain recombines TRBV28 with TRBJ2-7; 9 positions agree with TRBD2. Germline-derived CDR1 and CDR2 are MDHEN and SYDVKM. Germline trimming cut 1 base from V and 2 bases from J; bases unmatched to any gene: 0. The CDR3 totals 14 residues. The CDR3, as DNA: TGTGCCAGCAGTTTATCTAGCGGGGCCTACGAGCAGTACTTC. Translating it yields CASSLSSGAYEQYF.

This rearrangement joins TRBV5-1 to TRBJ2-7; TRBD1 agrees at 9 bases. The germline V gene encodes CDR1 SGHRS and CDR2 YFSETQ. This CDR3 is 15 amino acids long. After removal of 2 bases from V and 4 bases from J, the junction contained 7 bases not matched to a gene. CDR3 in amino acids: CASSFTGGRGYEQYF. The CDR3 DNA reads as TGCGCCAGCAGCTTTACAGGGGGCAGAGGGTACGAGCAGTACTTC.

The chain links TRBV30 to TRBJ2-7, with D uncertain. Trimming cost V 2 bases and J 3 bases, with 5 bases left between them. The CDR3 is 11 amino acids. The germline gives CDR1 GTSNPN, CDR2 SVGIG (reference sequence). The DNA for the CDR3 is TGTGCCTGGAGTCTAAACTACGAGCAGTACTTC. It yields the protein CAWSLNYEQYF.

V usage is TRBV18 and J usage is TRBJ2-5; tentative D call: TRBD1 (5 bases). V was trimmed by 0 bases and J by 12 bases, leaving 17 bases between them. Germline values: CDR1 KGHSH, CDR2 LQKENI. This CDR3 is 14 amino acids long. For the CDR3, the DNA is TGTGCCAGCTCACCACCGAAATACCAAGAACAGGAGTACTTC. This codes for CASSPPKYQEQEYF.

The chain's CDR3 is CSVWTGPSYEQYF. The DNA of the CDR3 is TGCAGCGTCTGGACAGGGCCCTCCTACGAGCAGTACTTC. This chain links TRBV29-1 with TRBJ2-5; 8 nucleotides agree with TRBD1. The DNA end lines up better with TRBJ2-7; the J call may be wrong. This CDR3 region has 13 residues. The germline V gene has CDR1 SQVTM and CDR2 ANQGSEA.

The gene calls are TRBV2 and TRBJ1-2, with D possibly matching TRBD1 (6 bases). The ends were cut back, 2 bases at V and 4 bases at J, with 14 bases in the middle. The CDR3 covers 15 residues. Per germline, CDR1 SNHLY and CDR2 FYNNEI. Here the CDR3 reads CASSESGGQSYGYTF. CDR3 coding DNA: TGTGCCAGCAGTGAATCGGGGGGCCAGTCCTATGGCTACACCTTC.

The rearrangement uses TRBV7-3 and TRBJ2-5, with D possibly being TRBD1 (6 bases). The length of the CDR3 is 14 residues. Germline-derived CDR1 and CDR2 are SGHTA and FQGTGA. The V and J ends lost 5 bases and 5 bases respectively, with 15 bases between them. CDR3 loop: CASSPSRGEETQYF. As DNA, the CDR3 is TGTGCCAGCAGCCCAAGCAGGGGAGAGGAGACCCAGTACTTC.

V usage is TRBV27 and J usage is TRBJ1-2; 8 positions agree with TRBD1. The V segment lost 1 base and the J segment 1 base; nucleotides outside the gene matches: 5. The CDR3 length is 16 residues. The germline V gene has CDR1 MNHEY and CDR2 SMNVEV (reference sequence). DNA of the CDR3: TGTGCCAGCAGTTTATTTCCAGGGGGCTATAACTATGGCTACACCTTC. Translated, it gives CASSLFPGGYNYGYTF.

The rearrangement uses TRBV28 and TRBJ1-2; 9 nucleotides align to TRBD1. Germline lookup yields CDR1 MDHEN and CDR2 SYDVKM. V was clipped by 5 bases and J by 4 bases; unmatched bases: 8. CDR3 size: 15 residues. The CDR3 loop reads CASSISWTGAYGYTF. The CDR3 DNA follows: TGTGCCAGCAGTATCTCCTGGACAGGGGCCTATGGCTACACCTTC.

The rearrangement links TRBV7-9 to TRBJ2-2; TRBD2 is a possible D gene (5 bases). Between the trimmed V and J ends, which lost 5 bases and 6 bases, there was a span of 22 bases. Per germline, CDR1 SEHNR and CDR2 FQNEAQ (reference sequence). This CDR3 contains 17 residues. The CDR3 region is CASSPRTLLFAPGELFF. The DNA of the CDR3 is TGTGCCAGCAGCCCTCGGACTCTGTTATTCGCCCCCGGGGAGCTGTTTTTT. Combining the CDR3 with reference TRBV7-9 and TRBJ2-2 gives the whole variable domain DTGVSQNPRHKITKRGQNVTFRCDPISEHNRLYWYRQTLGQGPEFLTYFQNEAQLEKSRLLSDRFSAERPKGSFSTLEIQRTEQGDSAMYLCASSPRTLLFAPGELFFGEGSRLTVL.

The chain carries TRBV19 and TRBJ1-5, with TRBD1 matching 10 bases. The CDR3 is made up of 13 amino acids. The germline V gene has CDR1 LNHDA and CDR2 SQIVND (reference sequence). V gave up 5 bases and J gave up 10 bases; unmatched junction bases: 5. CDR3 in amino acids: CASSSTGGDPQHF. The CDR3 DNA follows: TGTGCCAGTAGTTCGACAGGGGGCGATCCCCAGCATTTT.

The V call is TRBV27, the J call TRBJ2-7; 7 bases agree with TRBD2. Trimming cost V 7 bases and J 0 bases; bases outside gene matches: 3. The germline V gene encodes CDR1 MNHEY and CDR2 SMNVEV (reference sequence). The CDR3 extends over 13 amino acids. CDR3 DNA sequence: TGTGCCAGCATGGGGGGGGTCTCCTACGAGCAGTACTTC. Translated: CASMGGVSYEQYF.

The V call is TRBV11-3, the J call TRBJ1-3; D not certain. Trimming stripped 5 bases from V and 0 bases from J, with 11 bases between. The CDR3 runs to 15 residues. The germline V gene has CDR1 SGHNT and CDR2 YENEEA. The CDR3 reads CASSKTISSGNTIYF. DNA of the CDR3: TGTGCCAGCAGCAAAACCATCAGCTCTGGAAACACCATATATTTT.

The CDR3 region has the DNA TGTGCCATCAGTGACTCTAGGTCTGGAGGTTATGGCTACACCTTC. The encoded protein is CAISDSRSGGYGYTF. The chain is built from TRBV10-3 and TRBJ1-2; D is uncertain. CDR3 length: 15 residues. Germline V gene lookup returns CDR1 ENHRY and CDR2 SYGVKD. V dropped 3 bases and J dropped 5 bases, with 16 bases sitting between them.

V is TRBV5-1 and J is TRBJ1-4, with 7 positions matching TRBD1. CDR1 is SGHRS, CDR2 YFSETQ, per germline. V was clipped by 4 bases and J by 3 bases; unmatched bases: 3. The CDR3 runs 14 residues. The DNA of the CDR3 is TGCGCCAGCAGCCCAGACAGGGCTAATGAAAAACTGTTTTTT. Its protein product is CASSPDRANEKLFF.

CDR3 nucleotides: TGTGCCAGCAGCCCCTGGACAGTTTTGAACACTGAAGCTTTCTTT. Translating it yields CASSPWTVLNTEAFF. This chain connects TRBV9 to TRBJ1-1; a weak D match, TRBD1 (6 bases). The CDR3 contains 15 residues. Germline V gene data show CDR1 as SGDLS and CDR2 as YYNGEE. Trimming stripped 4 bases from V and 0 bases from J, with 13 bases between.

V is TRBV28 and J is TRBJ2-1; TRBD1 matches at 9 bases. This CDR3 has 17 residues. V gave up 8 bases and J gave up 1 base; unmatched junction bases: 12. Germline CDR1 and CDR2: MDHEN and SYDVKM. The CDR3, as DNA: TGTGCCAGCCCCATCGACGGACAGGGGATTTCCTACAATGAGCAGTTCTTC. Translation gives CASPIDGQGISYNEQFF.

J is TRBJ2-7 and V is TRBV7-2; no clear D gene. V lost 4 bases and J lost 6, with 13 bases in between. The CDR3 totals 13 residues. Looked up from germline, CDR1 is SGHTA and CDR2 is FQGNSA. CDR3 sequence reads: CASSSQLAGEQYF. The CDR3 DNA follows: TGTGCCAGCAGCTCCCAACTCGCTGGCGAGCAGTACTTC.

This chain links TRBV28 with TRBJ1-2; D is undetermined. The CDR3 sequence is 16 residues long. Germline CDR1 reads MDHEN; CDR2 reads SYDVKM. Trimming took off 2 bases at V and 0 bases at J, with 13 bases between the two ends. CDR3 sequence reads: CASSLGHGLANYGYTF. The CDR3 nucleotides read TGTGCCAGCAGTTTAGGTCACGGTTTAGCTAACTATGGCTACACCTTC.

V and J are TRBV18 and TRBJ2-5; tentatively, D is TRBD2 (5 bases). The CDR3 has 16 amino acids. The germline CDR1 and CDR2 sequences are KGHSH and LQKENI. Trimming pared 2 bases from V and 2 bases from J, leaving 15 bases between. CDR3 sequence (DNA): TGTGCCAGCTCACCAAGGACGGGGAATCATCAAGAGACCCAGTACTTC. It translates to CASSPRTGNHQETQYF.

The rearrangement links TRBV6-5 to TRBJ2-7, with 7 bases that match TRBD1. Germline trimming cut 6 bases from V and 2 bases from J; bases unmatched to any gene: 4. The germline gives CDR1 MNHEY, CDR2 SVGAGI. This CDR3 has 13 residues. The CDR3, as DNA: TGTGCCAGCAGGCAGGGGGTGGCCTACGAGCAGTACTTC. Translating it yields CASRQGVAYEQYF.

The chain uses TRBV19 and TRBJ1-1; 10 nucleotides line up with TRBD1. This CDR3 contains 16 residues. V gave up 4 bases and J gave up 0 bases; unmatched junction bases: 5. CDR1 is LNHDA, CDR2 SQIVND, per germline (reference sequence). CDR3 sequence reads: CASSKDRGSVNTEAFF. CDR3 sequence (DNA): TGTGCCAGTAGTAAGGACAGGGGGTCGGTGAACACTGAAGCTTTCTTT.

V and J are TRBV5-1 and TRBJ2-3; no firm D call. V lost 4 bases, J lost 0 bases, and 3 bases lay in between. Germline V gene lookup returns CDR1 SGHRS and CDR2 YFSETQ. The CDR3 extends over 12 amino acids. DNA of the CDR3: TGCGCCAGCAGCCCTAGCACAGATACGCAGTATTTT. As protein: CASSPSTDTQYF.

The rearrangement links TRBV2 to TRBJ2-1; 7 bases line up with TRBD2. J lost 5 bases, V lost 3 bases, and 7 bases had no gene match. The CDR3 has 15 residues. From germline, CDR1 is SNHLY and CDR2 FYNNEI. In DNA form, the CDR3 reads TGTGCCAGCAGTGAGGCCGGGACTACAGACAATGAGCAGTTCTTC. Translated, it gives CASSEAGTTDNEQFF.